These 6 T cell receptor beta chains were sequenced from one sample in a study of blood T cell repertoires in COVID-19. Measured with immunoSEQ multiplex PCR; TCRdb has only the in-frame clones, and not every one. The sample yields about 98,000 clones, more than 65% seen once. Sample: peripheral blood. The source is a woman older than 75 with acute or convalescent COVID-19.

The J gene is TRBJ2-4, the V gene TRBV29-1; 7 bases align to TRBD1. The V segment lost 7 bases and the J segment 15 bases; nucleotides outside the gene matches: 3. The CDR3 is 8 amino acids. Germline V gene sequence: CDR1 SQVTM, CDR2 ANQGSEA. This chain's CDR3 is CSARGRYF. The CDR3 DNA reads TGCAGCGCCAGGGGGAGGTACTTC.

This chain uses TRBV13 with TRBJ1-6; no definite D call. Germline CDR1 is PRHDT and CDR2 is FYEKMQ (reference sequence). The CDR3 is 16 residues long. The V end was cut by 5 bases, the J end by 11 bases, with 22 bases between. The CDR3 region is CASSPLGSIPLAPLHF. The CDR3 DNA follows: TGTGCCAGCAGCCCCCTGGGGAGTATCCCCTTAGCACCCCTCCACTTT.

With regard to this clone: Sequence at one end of the junction differs from germline and may be a read error. The chain uses TRBV11-2 and TRBJ2-7, with 8 bases matching TRBD1. The CDR3 is 11 residues long. Germline assignment: CDR1 SGHAT and CDR2 FQNNGV. The CDR3 spells CASSYGQGLHF. The CDR3 DNA reads TGTGCCAGCAGCTACGGACAGGGCTTACACTTC.

The V gene is TRBV3-1 (or the pseudogene TRBV3-2), the J gene TRBJ1-1, with no clear D. Trimming left V 7 bases short and J 5 bases short, with 17 bases between. This CDR3 spans 14 amino acids. Germline V gene data show CDR1 as LGHDT and CDR2 as YNNKEL (reference sequence). The CDR3 DNA reads TGTGCCAGCAACCCTTCCGGCGGAAGGACTGAAGCTTTCTTT. Translating it yields CASNPSGGRTEAFF.

In this sample, this clone turned up once. The genes are TRBV28 and TRBJ2-3; 7 bases map to TRBD2. Per germline, CDR1 MDHEN and CDR2 SYDVKM. The CDR3 consists of 13 residues. Trimming at V came to 4 bases and at J to 14 bases, leaving 12 bases not matched to a gene. The CDR3 nucleotides are TGTGCCAGCAGTTCAAGACTAGCTCGGGAAGCGTATTTT. Protein product: CASSSRLAREAYF.

This chain joins TRBV24-1 and TRBJ2-1, with TRBD1 matching 10 bases. The CDR3 has 18 residues. Unmatched junction bases numbered 16, after V lost 6 bases and J lost 6 bases. Germline CDR1 KGHDR, CDR2 SFDVKD. CDR3 sequence (DNA): TGTGCCACCAGTTATAGTTTCGGTAGGGACAGGGGTGCCAATGAGCAGTTCTTC. Translated, it gives CATSYSFGRDRGANEQFF.